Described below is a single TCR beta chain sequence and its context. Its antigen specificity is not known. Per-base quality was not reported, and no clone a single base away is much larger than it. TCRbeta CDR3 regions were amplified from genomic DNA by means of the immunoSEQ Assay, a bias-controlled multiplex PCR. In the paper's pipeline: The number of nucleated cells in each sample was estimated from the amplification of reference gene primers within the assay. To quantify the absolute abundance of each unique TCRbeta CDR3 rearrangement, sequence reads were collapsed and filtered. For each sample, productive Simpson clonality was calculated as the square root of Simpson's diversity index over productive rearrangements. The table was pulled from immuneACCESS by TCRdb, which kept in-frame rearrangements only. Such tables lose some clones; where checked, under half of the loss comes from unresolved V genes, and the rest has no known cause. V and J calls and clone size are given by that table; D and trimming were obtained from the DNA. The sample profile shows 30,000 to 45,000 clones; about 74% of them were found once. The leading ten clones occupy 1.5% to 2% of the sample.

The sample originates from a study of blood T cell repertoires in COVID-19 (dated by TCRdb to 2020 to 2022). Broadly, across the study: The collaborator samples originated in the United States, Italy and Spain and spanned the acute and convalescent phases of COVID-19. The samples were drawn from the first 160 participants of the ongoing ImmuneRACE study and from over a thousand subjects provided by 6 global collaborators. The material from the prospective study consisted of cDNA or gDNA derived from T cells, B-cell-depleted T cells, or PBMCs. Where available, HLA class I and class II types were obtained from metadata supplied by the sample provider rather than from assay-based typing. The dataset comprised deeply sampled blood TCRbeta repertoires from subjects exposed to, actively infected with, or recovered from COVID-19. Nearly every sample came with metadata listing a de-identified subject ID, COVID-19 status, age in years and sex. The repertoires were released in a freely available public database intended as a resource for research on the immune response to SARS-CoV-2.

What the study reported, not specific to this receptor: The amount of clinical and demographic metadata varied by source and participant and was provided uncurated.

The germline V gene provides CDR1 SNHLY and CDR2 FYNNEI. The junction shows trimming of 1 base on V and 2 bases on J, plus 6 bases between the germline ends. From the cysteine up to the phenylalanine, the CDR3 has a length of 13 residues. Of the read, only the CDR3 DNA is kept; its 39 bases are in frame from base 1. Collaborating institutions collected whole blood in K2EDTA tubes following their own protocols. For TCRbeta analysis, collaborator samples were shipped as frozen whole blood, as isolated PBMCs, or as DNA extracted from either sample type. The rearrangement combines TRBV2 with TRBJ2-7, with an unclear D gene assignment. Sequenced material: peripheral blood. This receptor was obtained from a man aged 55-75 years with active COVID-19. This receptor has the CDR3 CASSEGATYEQYF. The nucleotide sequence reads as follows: TGTGCCAGCAGTGAAGGCGCCACCTACGAGCAGTACTTC.